This T cell receptor beta chain was sequenced in a study of Ad26.COV2.S vaccination and SARS-CoV-2 variants. This clone has only one observation. The V gene's germline CDR1 is SGDLS and CDR2 YYNGEE. The CDR3 covers 18 residues. Trimming took 3 bases from V and 5 from J, leaving 23 bases between them. Sequenced by immunoSEQ multiplex PCR; TCRdb stores in-frame clones only, minus some. Of 300,000 to 350,000 clones detected, approximately 86% appear once; the ten largest clones hold roughly 10%. Sample treatment: some 20 received Ad26.COV2.S at low or high dose, single or two shots; a few received placebo; per-sample allocation not given. Collection of samples fell on day 63 after the first vaccine or placebo injection.

Material: peripheral blood, obtained in a trial of Ad26.COV2.S vaccine versus placebo. The chain employs TRBV9 and TRBJ1-4, with D possibly TRBD1 on 6 matching bases. The clonotype was recovered from a person aged 18 to 65 who received the Ad26.COV2.S COVID-19 vaccine or a placebo. The CDR3 here is CASSAPGETTGRNEKLFF. In nucleotides, the CDR3 is TGTGCCAGCAGCGCCCCCGGGGAGACGACAGGCCGAAATGAAAAACTGTTTTTT.